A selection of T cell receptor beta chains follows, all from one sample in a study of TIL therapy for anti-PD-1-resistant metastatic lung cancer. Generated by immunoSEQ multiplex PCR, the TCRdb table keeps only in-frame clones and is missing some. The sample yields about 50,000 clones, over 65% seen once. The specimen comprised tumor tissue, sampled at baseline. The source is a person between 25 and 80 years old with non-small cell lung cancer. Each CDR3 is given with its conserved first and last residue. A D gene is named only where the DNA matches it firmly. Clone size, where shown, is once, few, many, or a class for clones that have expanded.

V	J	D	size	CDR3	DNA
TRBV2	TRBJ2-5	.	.	CASSESFQVVETQYF	TGTGCCAGCAGTGAAAGTTTTCAGGTTGTGGAGACCCAGTACTTC
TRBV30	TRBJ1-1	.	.	CAWSPSSSAPEAFF	TGTGCCTGGAGTCCCTCCAGCTCGGCCCCTGAAGCTTTCTTT
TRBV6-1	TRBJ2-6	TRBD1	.	CASSGTDRPLSGANVLTF	TGTGCCAGCAGTGGAACGGACAGGCCACTCTCTGGGGCCAACGTCCTGACTTTC
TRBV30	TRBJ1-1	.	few	CAWSADEAFF	TGTGCCTGGAGTGCGGATGAAGCTTTCTTT
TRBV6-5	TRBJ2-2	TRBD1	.	CASSDRETGELFF	TGTGCCAGCAGTGACAGGGAAACCGGGGAGCTGTTTTTT
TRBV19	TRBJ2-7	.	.	CASSNDGLIGASSYEQYF	TGTGCCAGTAGTAACGACGGCTTGATCGGGGCGAGCTCCTACGAGCAGTACTTC
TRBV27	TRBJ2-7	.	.	CASSENHGLSYEQYF	TGTGCCAGCAGTGAGAACCACGGGTTATCCTACGAGCAGTACTTC
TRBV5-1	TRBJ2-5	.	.	CASHGGDRLNSGTQYF	TGCGCCAGCCACGGGGGGGACAGGCTGAATTCGGGGACCCAGTACTTC
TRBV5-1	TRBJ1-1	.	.	CASSLGGARNTEAFF	TGCGCCAGCAGCTTGGGAGGGGCAAGGAACACTGAAGCTTTCTTT
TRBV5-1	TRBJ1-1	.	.	CASTRIGGTEAFF	TGCGCCAGCACCCGGATCGGAGGCACTGAAGCTTTCTTT
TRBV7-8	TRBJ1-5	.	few	CASSPNRVTQPQHF	TGTGCCAGCAGCCCCAACAGGGTTACACAGCCCCAGCATTTT
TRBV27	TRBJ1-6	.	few	CASRPGVAGGNSPLHF	TGTGCCAGCAGACCCGGAGTAGCGGGGGGTAATTCACCCCTCCACTTT
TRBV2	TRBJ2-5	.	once	CASSGGQETQYF	TGTGCCAGCAGTGGAGGCCAAGAGACCCAGTACTTC
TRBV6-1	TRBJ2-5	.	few	CASSEASRYQETQYF	TGTGCCAGCAGTGAAGCATCCAGGTACCAAGAGACCCAGTACTTC
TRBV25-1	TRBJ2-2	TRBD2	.	CASSQSSGRRELFF	TGTGCCAGCAGTCAATCCAGCGGGAGGAGGGAGCTGTTTTTT
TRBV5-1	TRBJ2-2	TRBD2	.	CASSLVASGANTGELFF	TGCGCCAGCAGCTTGGTGGCTAGCGGGGCCAACACCGGGGAGCTGTTTTTT
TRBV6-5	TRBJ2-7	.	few	CASRSRDPHYGEQYF	TGTGCCAGCAGGAGCCGGGACCCACATTATGGCGAACAGTACTTC
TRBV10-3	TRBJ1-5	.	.	CAIRISQGNQPQHF	TGTGCCATCAGGATAAGCCAGGGCAATCAGCCCCAGCATTTT
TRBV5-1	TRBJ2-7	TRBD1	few	CASSPGQGGEQYF	TGCGCCAGCAGCCCGGGACAGGGCGGCGAGCAGTACTTC
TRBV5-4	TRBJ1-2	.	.	CASSSDGSNYGYTF	TGTGCCAGCAGCTCAGACGGTTCTAACTATGGCTACACCTTC
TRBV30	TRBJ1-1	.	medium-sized	CAWSLDTNTEAFF	TGTGCCTGGAGTCTGGACACGAACACTGAAGCTTTCTTT
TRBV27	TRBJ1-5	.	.	CASSLGQRVSQPQHF	TGTGCCAGCAGTTTAGGACAGAGGGTGTCTCAGCCCCAGCATTTT
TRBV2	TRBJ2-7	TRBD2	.	CASTKHRLASGQSSYEQYF	TGTGCCAGCACCAAACACCGGCTGGCTAGCGGACAAAGCTCCTACGAGCAGTACTTC
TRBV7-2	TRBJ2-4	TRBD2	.	CASSPTGGTVIQYF	TGTGCCAGCAGTCCTACGGGAGGGACGGTTATTCAGTACTTC
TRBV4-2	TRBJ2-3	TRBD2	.	CASSQSSGGASLDTDTQYF	TGTGCCAGCAGCCAGTCCTCCGGGGGGGCCAGTTTAGACACAGATACGCAGTATTTT
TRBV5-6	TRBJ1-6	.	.	CASSFGGRGAYNSPLHF	TGTGCCAGCAGCTTCGGAGGTCGCGGGGCCTATAATTCACCCCTCCACTTT
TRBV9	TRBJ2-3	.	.	CASGDPDSTDTQYF	TGTGCCAGCGGGGACCCCGATAGCACAGATACGCAGTATTTT
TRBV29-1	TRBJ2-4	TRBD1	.	CSGGNRGLDKNIQYF	TGCAGCGGAGGGAACAGGGGGCTGGACAAAAACATTCAGTACTTC
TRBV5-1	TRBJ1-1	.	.	CASSLKGTEAFF	TGCGCCAGCAGCTTAAAAGGGACTGAAGCTTTCTTT
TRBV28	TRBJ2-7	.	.	CASTPVGQYEQYF	TGTGCCAGCACCCCCGTCGGGCAGTACGAGCAGTACTTC
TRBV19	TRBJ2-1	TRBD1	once	CASRTGVSENEQFF	TGTGCCAGTCGAACAGGGGTATCTGAGAATGAGCAGTTCTTC
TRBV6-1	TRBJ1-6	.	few	CASILGTQNSPLHF	TGTGCCAGCATACTCGGGACTCAGAATTCACCCCTCCACTTT
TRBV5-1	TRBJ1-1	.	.	CARLGPRQAHTEAFF	TGCGCCAGATTAGGCCCCAGACAGGCTCACACTGAAGCTTTCTTT
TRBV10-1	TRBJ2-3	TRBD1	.	CASSEWTGATTDTQYF	TGCGCCAGCAGTGAATGGACAGGGGCTACCACAGATACGCAGTATTTT